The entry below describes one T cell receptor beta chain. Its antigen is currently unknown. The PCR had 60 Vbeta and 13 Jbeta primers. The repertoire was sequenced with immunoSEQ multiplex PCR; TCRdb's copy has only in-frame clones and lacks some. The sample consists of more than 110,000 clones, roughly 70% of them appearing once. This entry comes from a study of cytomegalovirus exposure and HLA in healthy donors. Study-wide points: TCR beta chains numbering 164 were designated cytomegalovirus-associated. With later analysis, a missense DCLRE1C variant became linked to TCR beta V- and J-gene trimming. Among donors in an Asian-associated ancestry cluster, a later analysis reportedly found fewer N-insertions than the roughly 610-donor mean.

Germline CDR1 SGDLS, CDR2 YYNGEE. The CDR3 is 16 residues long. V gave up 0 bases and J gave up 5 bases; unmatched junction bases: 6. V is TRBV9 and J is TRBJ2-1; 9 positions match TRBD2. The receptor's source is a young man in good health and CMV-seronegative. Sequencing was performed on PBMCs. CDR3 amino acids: CASSVASAGGHNEQFF. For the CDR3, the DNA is TGTGCCAGCAGCGTAGCATCAGCGGGAGGTCACAATGAGCAGTTCTTC.